This T cell receptor beta chain was obtained from a study of cytomegalovirus exposure and HLA in healthy donors. The V end was cut by 6 bases, the J end by 6 bases, with 20 bases between. The germline V gene encodes CDR1 SEHNR and CDR2 FQNEAQ (reference sequence). This CDR3 is built from 15 residues. The PCR contained 60 Vbeta and 13 Jbeta primers. Here immunoSEQ multiplex PCR was the method, and the copy in TCRdb shows in-frame clones only, minus some. The sample includes about 160,000 clones, about four fifths seen only once; the top ten take 7.5% to 9.5%. The rearrangement links TRBV7-9 to TRBJ1-1, with TRBD1 as a possible D gene (6 bases). The sequenced sample consisted of PBMCs. The origin of this receptor is a male donor in good health and CMV-seropositive. The CDR3 bases are TGTGCCAGCAGTCCAGACAGTTTCAGGGGCGCTGAAGCTTTCTTT. Translation: CASSPDSFRGAEAFF.